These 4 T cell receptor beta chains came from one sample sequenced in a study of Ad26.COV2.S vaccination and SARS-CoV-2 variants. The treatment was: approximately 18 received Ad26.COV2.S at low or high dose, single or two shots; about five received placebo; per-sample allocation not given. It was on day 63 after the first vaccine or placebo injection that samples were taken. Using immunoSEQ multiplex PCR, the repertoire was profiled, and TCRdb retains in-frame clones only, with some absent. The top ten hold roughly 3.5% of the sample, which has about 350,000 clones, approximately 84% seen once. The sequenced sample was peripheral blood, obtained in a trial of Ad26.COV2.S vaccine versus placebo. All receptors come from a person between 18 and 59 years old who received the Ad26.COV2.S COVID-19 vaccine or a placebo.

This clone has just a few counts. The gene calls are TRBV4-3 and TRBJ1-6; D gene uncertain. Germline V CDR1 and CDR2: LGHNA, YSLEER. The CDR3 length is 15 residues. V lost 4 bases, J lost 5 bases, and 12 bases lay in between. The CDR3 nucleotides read TGCGCCAGCAGCCCTGGCGGGCTAAATAATTCACCCCTCCACTTT. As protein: CASSPGGLNNSPLHF.

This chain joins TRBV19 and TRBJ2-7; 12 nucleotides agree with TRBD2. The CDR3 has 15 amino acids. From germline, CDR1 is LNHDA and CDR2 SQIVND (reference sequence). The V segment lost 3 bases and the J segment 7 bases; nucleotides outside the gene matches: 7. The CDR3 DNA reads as TGTGCCAGTAGTATCTTCGGGACTAGCGGGTATGAGCAGTACTTC. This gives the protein CASSIFGTSGYEQYF.

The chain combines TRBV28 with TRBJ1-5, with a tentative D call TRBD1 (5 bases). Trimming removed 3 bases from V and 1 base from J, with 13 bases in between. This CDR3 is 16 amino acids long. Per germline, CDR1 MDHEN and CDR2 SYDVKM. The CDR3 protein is CASSFRGYPSNQPQHF. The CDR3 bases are TGTGCCAGCAGTTTTCGGGGCTATCCAAGCAATCAGCCCCAGCATTTT. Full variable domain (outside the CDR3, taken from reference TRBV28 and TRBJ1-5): DVKVTQSSRYLVKRTGEKVFLECVQDMDHENMFWYRQDPGLGLRLIYFSYDVKMKEKGDIPEGYSVSREKKERFSLILESASTNQTSMYLCASSFRGYPSNQPQHFGDGTRLSIL.

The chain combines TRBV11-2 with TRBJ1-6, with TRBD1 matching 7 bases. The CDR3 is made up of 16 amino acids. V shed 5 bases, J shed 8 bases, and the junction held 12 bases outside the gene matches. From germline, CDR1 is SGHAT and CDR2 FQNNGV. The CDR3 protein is CASSHPAGGEDSPLHF. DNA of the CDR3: TGTGCCAGCAGCCATCCCGCAGGGGGTGAGGATTCACCCCTCCACTTT.